This TCR beta chain comes out of a study of blood T cells in healthy people across ages. Points on this clonotype: The antigen is undetermined.

General study results and limits: Roughly linear declines in TCR beta diversity per million T cells occurred with age.

Together with a sample-barcoded 5' primer, a J-beta primer mix was included in a second PCR lasting roughly 6 to 12 cycles. TCRdb reprocessed the 5' RACE reads with MiXCR, giving one entry per CDR3 protein. The repertoire holds more than 900,000 distinct CDR3 sequences, under 30% seen once, with around 0.75% in the top ten. The same data also went into a second study, on T cells of mothers and their children. That source adds: The donors comprised about 6 children and their three healthy Caucasian mothers. Within related and unrelated pairs, thymic selection shapes TCR recombination output in a similar way. Slightly higher but non-significant overlap marked related mother-child pairs versus unrelated pairs.

Material for sequencing was blood. The clonotype comes from a girl aged 2 to 10 in good health.

CDR3 DNA: TGCAGTGCTAGAGATATTGCGGATCTTCATCTCGAGCAGTTCTTC. Protein sequence: CSARDIADLHLEQFF. The chain uses TRBV20-1 and TRBJ2-1; D is ambiguous. This CDR3 comprises 15 residues. V lost 0 bases and J lost 10, with 19 bases in between. Germline V gene data show CDR1 as DFQATT and CDR2 as SNEGSKA (reference sequence).